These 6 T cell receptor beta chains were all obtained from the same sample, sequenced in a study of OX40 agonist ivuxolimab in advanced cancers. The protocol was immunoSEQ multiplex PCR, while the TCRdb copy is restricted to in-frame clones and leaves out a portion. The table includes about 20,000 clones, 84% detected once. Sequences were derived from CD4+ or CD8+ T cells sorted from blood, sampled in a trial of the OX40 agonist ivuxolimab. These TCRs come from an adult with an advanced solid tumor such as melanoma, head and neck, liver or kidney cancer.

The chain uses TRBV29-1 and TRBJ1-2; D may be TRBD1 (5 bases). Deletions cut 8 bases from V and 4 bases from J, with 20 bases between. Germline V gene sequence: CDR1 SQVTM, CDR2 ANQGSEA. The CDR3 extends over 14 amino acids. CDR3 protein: CSTSPIGGSYGYTF. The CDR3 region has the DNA TGCAGCACCTCCCCCATTGGGGGATCCTATGGCTACACCTTC.

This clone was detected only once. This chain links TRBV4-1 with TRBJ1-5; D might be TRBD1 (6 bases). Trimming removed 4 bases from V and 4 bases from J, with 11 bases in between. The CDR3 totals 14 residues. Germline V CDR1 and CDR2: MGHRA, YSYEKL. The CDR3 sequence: CASSRRQANQPQHF. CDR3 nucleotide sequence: TGCGCCAGCAGCCGGAGACAGGCGAATCAGCCCCAGCATTTT.

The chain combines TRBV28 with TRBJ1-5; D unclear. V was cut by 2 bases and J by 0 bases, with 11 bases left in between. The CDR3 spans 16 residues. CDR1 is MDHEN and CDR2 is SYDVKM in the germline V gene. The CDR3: CASSLMRVDSNQPQHF. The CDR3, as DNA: TGTGCCAGCAGTTTAATGAGGGTAGATAGCAATCAGCCCCAGCATTTT.

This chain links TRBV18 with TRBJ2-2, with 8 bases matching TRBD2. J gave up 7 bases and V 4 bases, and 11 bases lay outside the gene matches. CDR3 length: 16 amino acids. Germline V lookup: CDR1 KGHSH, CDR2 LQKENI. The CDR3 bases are TGTGCCAGCTCACATGCCGGGACTAGTTACGGCGGGGAGCTGTTTTTT. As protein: CASSHAGTSYGGELFF.

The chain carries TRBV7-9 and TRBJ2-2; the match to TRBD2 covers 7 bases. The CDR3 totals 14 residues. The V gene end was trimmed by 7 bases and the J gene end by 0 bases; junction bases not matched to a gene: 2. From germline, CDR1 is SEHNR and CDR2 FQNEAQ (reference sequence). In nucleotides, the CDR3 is TGTGCCAGCAACCGGGGGGCGAACACCGGGGAGCTGTTTTTT. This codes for CASNRGANTGELFF.

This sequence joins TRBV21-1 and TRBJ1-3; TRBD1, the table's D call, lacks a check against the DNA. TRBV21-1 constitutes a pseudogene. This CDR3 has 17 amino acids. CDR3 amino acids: CASSKRRWGQVGNTIYF. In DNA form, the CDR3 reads TGTGCCAGCAGCAAAAGGAGATGGGGACAGGTGGGAAACACCATATATTTT.